These T cell receptor beta chains were read from a single sample in a study of CD4+ T cells in melanoma. Data came from immunoSEQ multiplex PCR; TCRdb stores just in-frame clones and leaves some out. The repertoire consists of 120,000 to 150,000 clones, with about nine tenths occurring once and the leading ten covering more than 1.5%. Receptors were obtained from a human donor with melanoma. CDR3s leave out the opening cysteine and the closing phenylalanine or tryptophan. The order of the fields is V gene, CDR3 protein.

>TRBV5-1
ASSLSGTGGYHEQY
>TRBV9
ASSVATGSREQY
>TRBV9
ASSSRHGWGNVLT
>TRBV10-3
ALSRDRTDTQY
>TRBV7-6
ASSLGWGANEKLF
>TRBV5-1
ATSRTSGNYEQY
>TRBV5-4
ASSIGTGGYNEQF
>TRBV6-1
ASSEAGIGGLSNQPQH
>TRBV13
ASSPAGGRGTQY
>TRBV7-8
ASSFAGRGGTEKLF
>TRBV14
ASSQSYATEAF
>TRBV27
ASRARTGGAANEKLF
>TRBV11-2
ASSSRQDPTDTQY
>TRBV5-1
ASSLVTLGADQPQH
>TRBV7-9
ASSRPGQGIKH
>TRBV5-4
ASSFRTGEKLF
>TRBV30
AWSETASGELF
>TRBV12-5
ASGEGIGGYT
>TRBV15
ATSRRTMNTEAF
>TRBV19
ASSMAGSRETQY
>TRBV27
ASSFRPGELF
>TRBV11-2
ASSVGHYNEQF
>TRBV5-5
ASSFTGNNSPLH
>TRBV11-2
ASSHLGDRDSNEQF
>TRBV7-6
ASSLLTGETQY
>TRBV6-5
ASRLSGASTDTQY
>TRBV4-1
ASSQGRLAGEDTQY